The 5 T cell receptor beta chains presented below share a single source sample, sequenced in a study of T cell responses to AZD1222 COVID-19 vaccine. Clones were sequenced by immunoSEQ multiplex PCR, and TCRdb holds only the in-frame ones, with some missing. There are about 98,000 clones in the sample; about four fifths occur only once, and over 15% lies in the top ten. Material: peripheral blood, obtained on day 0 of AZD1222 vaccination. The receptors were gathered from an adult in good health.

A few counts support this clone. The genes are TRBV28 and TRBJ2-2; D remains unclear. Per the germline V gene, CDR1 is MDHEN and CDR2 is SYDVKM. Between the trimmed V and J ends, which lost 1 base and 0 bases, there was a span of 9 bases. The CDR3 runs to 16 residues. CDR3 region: CASSLLAGPNTGELFF. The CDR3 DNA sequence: TGTGCCAGCAGTTTATTGGCCGGACCGAACACCGGGGAGCTGTTTTTT.

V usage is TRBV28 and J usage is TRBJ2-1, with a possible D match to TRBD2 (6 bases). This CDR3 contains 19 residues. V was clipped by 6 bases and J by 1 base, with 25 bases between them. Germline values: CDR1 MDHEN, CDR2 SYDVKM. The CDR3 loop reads CASRSQFSPAGRSYNEQFF. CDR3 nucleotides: TGTGCCAGCAGGTCCCAGTTTTCCCCGGCAGGGAGGTCCTACAATGAGCAGTTCTTC.

CDR3 protein: CASSSPAGLQETQYF. As DNA, the CDR3 is TGTGCCAGCAGCTCTCCAGCAGGCCTCCAAGAGACCCAGTACTTC. The chain is built from TRBV5-6 and TRBJ2-5; no reliable D call. The germline gives CDR1 SGHDT, CDR2 YYEEEE. This CDR3 is built from 15 residues. The V gene lost 3 bases and the J gene lost 1 base, with 13 bases spanning the gap.

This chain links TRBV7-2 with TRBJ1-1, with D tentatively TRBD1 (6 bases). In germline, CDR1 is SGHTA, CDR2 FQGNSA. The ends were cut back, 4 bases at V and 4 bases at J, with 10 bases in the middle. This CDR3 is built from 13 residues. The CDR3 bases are TGTGCCAGCAGCTCCCAGGGGCGCACTGAAGCTTTCTTT. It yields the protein CASSSQGRTEAFF.

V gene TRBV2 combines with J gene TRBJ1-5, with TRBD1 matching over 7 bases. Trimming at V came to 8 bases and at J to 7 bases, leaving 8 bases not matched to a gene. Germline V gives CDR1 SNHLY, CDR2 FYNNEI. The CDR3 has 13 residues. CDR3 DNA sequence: TGTGCCAGCGGGGGAACAGGGGAACAGCCCCAGCATTTT. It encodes CASGGTGEQPQHF.